Below, 21 T cell receptor beta chains from the same sample are listed, as sequenced in a study of identical twins. TCRdb re-analysed the 5' RACE reads in MiXCR, keeping a single row per CDR3 protein. The data hold around 370,000 distinct CDR3 sequences, with 9% observed a single time. Sequenced input: naive T cells sorted from blood. These receptors originate from a woman in her forties or fifties in good health.

This clonotype came up many times. The V gene is TRBV12-3 or TRBV12-4, the J gene TRBJ1-1, with D hard to call. The length of the CDR3 is 13 residues. The germline V and J ends were trimmed by 6 bases and 6 bases, with 14 bases remaining between them. CDR3 in DNA: TGTGCCAGCAGGCCCACGTTATGGGCTGAAGCTTTCTTT. This sequence encodes CASRPTLWAEAFF.

This clonotype was seen more than once but under ten times. V usage is TRBV10-2 and J usage is TRBJ1-3; D is unresolved. Trimming took off 3 bases at V and 7 bases at J, with 4 bases between the two ends. This CDR3 is built from 11 residues. Per germline, CDR1 WSHSY and CDR2 SAAADI. The CDR3 DNA reads as TGCGCCAGCAGTGAAGGGAACACCATATATTTT. It codes for CASSEGNTIYF.

This clonotype was picked up a small number of times. The V call is TRBV12-3 or TRBV12-4, the J call TRBJ2-1; 10 positions match TRBD2. Trimming took 3 bases from V and 7 from J; bases not matched to a gene: 6. The CDR3 length is 15 residues. CDR3 nucleotides: TGTGCCAGCAGTTTCAGCCTAGCGGGAGAGAATGAGCAGTTCTTC. It encodes CASSFSLAGENEQFF.

There are a few counts of this clonotype. The chain carries TRBV7-6 and TRBJ2-2, with 9 bases that match TRBD2. There are 15 residues in the CDR3. V dropped 4 bases and J dropped 6; count of bases not matched to a gene: 6. CDR1 and CDR2 from the germline V gene are SGHVS and FNYEAQ. The CDR3 nucleotides read TGTGCCAGCAGCTCCACTAGCGGGTGGCCCGGGGAGCTGTTTTTT. Translating it yields CASSSTSGWPGELFF.

V usage is TRBV4-1 and J usage is TRBJ2-5; the D gene could be TRBD1 or TRBD2 (5 bases each). V lost 2 bases and J 3 bases, leaving 13 bases between the germline ends. Germline V gene sequence: CDR1 MGHRA, CDR2 YSYEKL. The CDR3 spans 15 residues. CDR3: CASSQMGRIEETQYF. The CDR3 nucleotides read TGCGCCAGCAGCCAAATGGGACGGATAGAAGAGACCCAGTACTTC.

The chain is built from TRBV10-2 and TRBJ2-5, with 7 bases identical to TRBD1. This CDR3 is 12 amino acids long. With 5 bases clipped from V and 4 bases from J, the junction kept 1 base outside the gene matches. Germline V gene lookup returns CDR1 WSHSY and CDR2 SAAADI. The CDR3 spells CASSRQGETQYF. CDR3 DNA sequence: TGCGCCAGCAGTAGACAGGGAGAGACCCAGTACTTC.

This clonotype has just a few counts. This chain uses TRBV2 with TRBJ2-7, with 8 bases identical to TRBD2. Germline trimming cut 7 bases from V and 5 bases from J; bases unmatched to any gene: 10. CDR1 and CDR2 from the germline V gene are SNHLY and FYNNEI. The CDR3 has 14 amino acids. Here the CDR3 reads CASMGENGRDEQYF. The CDR3 DNA reads as TGTGCCAGCATGGGAGAGAACGGGAGGGACGAGCAGTACTTC.

The chain carries TRBV19 and TRBJ1-1, with D tentatively TRBD1 (5 bases). Trimming took off 8 bases at V and 0 bases at J, with 7 bases between the two ends. Germline CDR1 LNHDA, CDR2 SQIVND (reference sequence). This CDR3 has 12 residues. DNA for the CDR3: TGTGCCAGTGGACACCTGAACACTGAAGCTTTCTTT. Protein: CASGHLNTEAFF.

V is TRBV2 and J is TRBJ2-3, with no clear D. The V end lost 6 bases, the J end lost 6 bases, and 13 bases lay between the germline ends. CDR1 is SNHLY, CDR2 FYNNEI, per germline. This CDR3 is 13 amino acids long. DNA for the CDR3: TGTGCCAGCAGAACCATGGCCGGGGATACGCAGTATTTT. The encoded protein is CASRTMAGDTQYF.

This clonotype has at least ten counts. This sequence joins TRBV12-3 or TRBV12-4 and TRBJ1-5, with D perhaps TRBD1 (6 bases). CDR3 size: 15 residues. Between the trimmed V and J ends, which lost 5 bases and 4 bases, there was a span of 15 bases. As DNA, the CDR3 is TGTGCCAGCAGTAAACGACAGGTGATGAATCAGCCCCAGCATTTT. Residues: CASSKRQVMNQPQHF.

This clonotype was seen more than once but under ten times. The chain recombines TRBV19 with TRBJ2-3; 7 nucleotides match TRBD2. This CDR3 comprises 15 residues. The germline V gene encodes CDR1 LNHDA and CDR2 SQIVND (reference sequence). V was pared by 7 bases and J by 4 bases, with 11 bases of the junction left unmatched. The CDR3 reads CASNSQAGIPDTQYF. In DNA form, the CDR3 reads TGTGCCAGTAACTCACAAGCGGGAATACCAGATACGCAGTATTTT.

This clonotype has a count of ten or more. This chain uses TRBV12-3 or TRBV12-4 with TRBJ2-2, with 10 bases aligning to TRBD1. This CDR3 region has 14 residues. J was trimmed by 7 bases and V by 5 bases; bases with no gene match: 4. CDR3 amino acids: CASSQGTGVGELFF. In nucleotides, the CDR3 is TGTGCCAGCAGTCAGGGGACAGGGGTCGGGGAGCTGTTTTTT.

This clonotype was detected a few times. V usage is TRBV19 and J usage is TRBJ2-7, with 7 bases matching TRBD1. After removal of 7 bases from V and 0 bases from J, the junction contained 9 bases not matched to a gene. Germline V gene sequence: CDR1 LNHDA, CDR2 SQIVND (reference sequence). This CDR3 is built from 15 residues. The CDR3 loop is CASNDRARGSYEQYF. CDR3 in DNA: TGTGCCAGTAACGACAGGGCCAGGGGCTCCTACGAGCAGTACTTC.

V and J are TRBV5-1 and TRBJ2-2, with 10 positions matching TRBD1. Unmatched junction bases numbered 9, after V lost 4 bases and J lost 6 bases. This CDR3 has 16 amino acids. Germline loops: CDR1 SGHRS, CDR2 YFSETQ. As DNA, the CDR3 is TGCGCCAGCAGCAGCGGGACAGGGGTCAGTCCCGGGGAGCTGTTTTTT. Its translation: CASSSGTGVSPGELFF.

This clonotype has ten or more counts. In DNA, the CDR3 is TGTGCCACCAGTGATAGACTAGCGCGCAATGAGCAGTTCTTC. Translation: CATSDRLARNEQFF. This rearrangement joins TRBV24-1 to TRBJ2-1; TRBD2 matches at 8 bases. Germline V CDR1 and CDR2: KGHDR, SFDVKD. The CDR3 is 14 amino acids. J was trimmed by 6 bases and V by 3 bases; bases with no gene match: 3.

This clonotype appeared many times. The J gene is TRBJ2-1, the V gene TRBV2; no firm D call. V shed 3 bases and J shed 10 bases, with 4 bases lying between them. This CDR3 is built from 10 residues. Germline CDR1 SNHLY, CDR2 FYNNEI. The CDR3 sequence: CASSDYEQFF. The CDR3 coding sequence is TGTGCCAGCAGTGACTACGAGCAGTTCTTC.

The V gene is TRBV5-6, the J gene TRBJ2-1; 9 bases align to TRBD1. The CDR3 is 15 residues long. Looked up from germline, CDR1 is SGHDT and CDR2 is YYEEEE. The J segment lost 4 bases and the V segment lost 6 bases, leaving 8 bases of the junction unmatched. DNA of the CDR3: TGTGCCAGCATAGCCGGGACAGGGAAATACAATGAGCAGTTCTTC. It translates to CASIAGTGKYNEQFF. The variable domain in full, completed from reference TRBV5-6 and TRBJ2-1, reads DAGVTQSPTHLIKTRGQQVTLRCSPKSGHDTVSWYQQALGQGPQFIFQYYEEEERQRGNFPDRFSGHQFPNYSSELNVNALLLGDSALYLCASIAGTGKYNEQFFGPGTRLTVL.

There are many counts of this clonotype. The chain employs TRBV5-5 and TRBJ2-2; D ambiguous. V lost 2 bases to trimming and J lost 0 bases, with 5 bases between them. The CDR3 runs 14 residues. Germline assignment: CDR1 SGHKS and CDR2 YYEKEE (reference sequence). This CDR3 is CASSFNTNTGELFF. In DNA form, the CDR3 reads TGTGCCAGCAGCTTTAACACGAACACCGGGGAGCTGTTTTTT.

The sample holds many counts of this clonotype. The chain employs TRBV27 and TRBJ2-1, with 7 bases fitting TRBD2. Trimming removed 3 bases from V and 4 bases from J; junction bases left unmatched: 6. The CDR3 is made up of 15 amino acids. CDR1 is MNHEY, CDR2 SMNVEV, per germline (reference sequence). As DNA, the CDR3 is TGTGCCAGCAGTTTTAACGGGAGGTCTTACAATGAGCAGTTCTTC. Translating it yields CASSFNGRSYNEQFF.

This chain uses TRBV4-1 with TRBJ2-5; TRBD2 matches 9 bases. The V segment lost 2 bases and the J segment 4 bases; nucleotides outside the gene matches: 5. Germline lookup yields CDR1 MGHRA and CDR2 YSYEKL. The CDR3 extends over 15 amino acids. The CDR3 DNA sequence: TGCGCCAGCAGCCAACCGGGACTAGCCCCAGAGACCCAGTACTTC. This encodes CASSQPGLAPETQYF.

A few counts support this clonotype. The chain carries TRBV12-3 or TRBV12-4 and TRBJ2-5; 7 nucleotides align to TRBD1. Unmatched junction bases numbered 5, after V lost 0 bases and J lost 4 bases. CDR3 length: 15 residues. The CDR3 here is CASSLAGTVGETQYF. The CDR3 DNA reads TGTGCCAGCAGTTTAGCGGGGACAGTCGGAGAGACCCAGTACTTC.